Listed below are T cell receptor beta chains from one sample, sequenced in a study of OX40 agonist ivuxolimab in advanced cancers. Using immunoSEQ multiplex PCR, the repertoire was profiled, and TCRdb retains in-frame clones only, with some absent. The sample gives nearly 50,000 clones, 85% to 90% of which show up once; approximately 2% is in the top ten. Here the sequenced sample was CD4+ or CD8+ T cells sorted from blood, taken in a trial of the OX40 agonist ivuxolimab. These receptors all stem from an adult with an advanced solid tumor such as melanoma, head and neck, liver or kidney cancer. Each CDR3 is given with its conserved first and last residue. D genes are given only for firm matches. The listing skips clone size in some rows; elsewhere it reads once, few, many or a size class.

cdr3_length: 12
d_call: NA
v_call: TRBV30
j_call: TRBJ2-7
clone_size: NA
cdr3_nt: TGTGCCTCGCAGGGGTCCGCCTACGAGCAGTACTTC
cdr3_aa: CASQGSAYEQYF

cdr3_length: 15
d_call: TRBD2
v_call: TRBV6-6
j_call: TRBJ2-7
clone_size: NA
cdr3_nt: TGTGCCAGCAGTTCGGAAGCGGGGGTCACCTACGAGCAGTACTTC
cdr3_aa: CASSSEAGVTYEQYF

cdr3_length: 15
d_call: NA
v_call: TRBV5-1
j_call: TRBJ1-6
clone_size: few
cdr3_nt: TGCGCCAGCAGCATAACAACAGGGTCCGATTCACCCCTCCACTTT
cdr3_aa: CASSITTGSDSPLHF

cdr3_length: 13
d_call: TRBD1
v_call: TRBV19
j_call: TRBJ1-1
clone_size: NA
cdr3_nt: TGTGCCAGTAAGGGACAGGGCGACACTGAAGCTTTCTTT
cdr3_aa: CASKGQGDTEAFF

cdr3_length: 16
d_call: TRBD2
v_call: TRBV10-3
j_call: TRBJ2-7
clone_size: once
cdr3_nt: TGTGCCATCAGGGAGGGACTAGCGGGGGGTTCCTACGAGCAGTACTTC
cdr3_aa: CAIREGLAGGSYEQYF

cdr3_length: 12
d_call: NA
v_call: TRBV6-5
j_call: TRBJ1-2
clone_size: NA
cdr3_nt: TGTGCCAGCAGTACCACGAGTCATGGCTACACCTTC
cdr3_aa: CASSTTSHGYTF

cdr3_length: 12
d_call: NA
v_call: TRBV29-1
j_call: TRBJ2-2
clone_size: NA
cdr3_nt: TGCAGCGTTGAAAGTTTGGGCGGGGAGCTGTTTTTT
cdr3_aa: CSVESLGGELFF

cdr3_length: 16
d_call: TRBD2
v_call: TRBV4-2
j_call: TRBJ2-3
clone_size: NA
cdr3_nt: TGTGCCAGCAGCCGATCAAGCGGGGTCCCCACAGATACGCAGTATTTT
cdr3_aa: CASSRSSGVPTDTQYF

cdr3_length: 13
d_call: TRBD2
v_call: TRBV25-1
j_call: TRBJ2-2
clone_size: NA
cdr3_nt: TGTGCCAGCACGGGGGGTATTGCCGGGGAGCTGTTTTTT
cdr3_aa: CASTGGIAGELFF

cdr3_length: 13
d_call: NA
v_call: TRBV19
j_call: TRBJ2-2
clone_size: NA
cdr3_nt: TGTGCCAGTATGAGACACAACACCGGGGAGCTGTTTTTT
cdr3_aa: CASMRHNTGELFF

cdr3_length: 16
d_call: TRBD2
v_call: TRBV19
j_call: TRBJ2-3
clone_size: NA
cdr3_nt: TGTGCCAGTAGTACTCGACTAGCGGGGCCCCATCCCCCGCAGTATTTT
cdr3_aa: CASSTRLAGPHPPQYF

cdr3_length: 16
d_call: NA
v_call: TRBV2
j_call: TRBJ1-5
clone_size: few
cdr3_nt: TGTGCCAGCAGTGAAGAGGCGGGGGCCCTAAATCAGCCCCAGCATTTT
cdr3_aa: CASSEEAGALNQPQHF

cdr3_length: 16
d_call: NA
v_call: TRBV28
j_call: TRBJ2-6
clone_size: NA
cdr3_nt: TGTGCCAGCAGTTCGTCCTCGGCATCCGGGGCCAACGTCCTGACTTTC
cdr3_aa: CASSSSSASGANVLTF

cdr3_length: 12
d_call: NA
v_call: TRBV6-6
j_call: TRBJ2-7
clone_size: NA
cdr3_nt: TGTGCCAGCACCCGCGGTAGCGGTGAGCAGTACTTC
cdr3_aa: CASTRGSGEQYF

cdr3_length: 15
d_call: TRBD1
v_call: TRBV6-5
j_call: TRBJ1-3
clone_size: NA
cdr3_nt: TGTGCCAGCACTCGGACAGGGGGCTTAGGAAACACCATATATTTT
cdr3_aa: CASTRTGGLGNTIYF

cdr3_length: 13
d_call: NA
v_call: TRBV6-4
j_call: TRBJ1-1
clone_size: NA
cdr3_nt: TGTGCCAGCAGTGAAGGGCCGTACACTGAAGCTTTCTTT
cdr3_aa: CASSEGPYTEAFF

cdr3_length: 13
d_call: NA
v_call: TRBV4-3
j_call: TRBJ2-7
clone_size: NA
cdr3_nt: TGCGCCAGCAGCCAAGAGCCGGGCTACGAGCAGTACTTC
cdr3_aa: CASSQEPGYEQYF

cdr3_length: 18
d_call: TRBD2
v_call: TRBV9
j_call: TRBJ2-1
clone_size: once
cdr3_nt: TGTGCCAGCAGCTACGGACTAGAGGGATATGGCTCCTACAATGAGCAGTTCTTC
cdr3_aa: CASSYGLEGYGSYNEQFF

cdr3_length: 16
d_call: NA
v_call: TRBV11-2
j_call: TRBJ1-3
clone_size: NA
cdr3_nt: TGTGCCAGCAGCTTAGCGTGGACGGGCTCTGGAAACACCATATATTTT
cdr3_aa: CASSLAWTGSGNTIYF

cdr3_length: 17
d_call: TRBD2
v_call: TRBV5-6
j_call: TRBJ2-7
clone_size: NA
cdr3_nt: TGTGCCAGCAGCTCACCCTCGAGGGGCGGGAGCTCCTACGAGCAGTACTTC
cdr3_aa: CASSSPSRGGSSYEQYF

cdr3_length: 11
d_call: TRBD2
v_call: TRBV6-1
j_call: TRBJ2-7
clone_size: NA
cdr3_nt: TGTGCCACAAGCGGGGGGTACGAGCAGTACTTC
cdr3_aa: CATSGGYEQYF

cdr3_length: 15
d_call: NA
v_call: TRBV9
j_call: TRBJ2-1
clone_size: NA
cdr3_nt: TGTGCCAGCAGCGTTCGGGCAGGGTGGGTGGATGAGCAGTTCTTC
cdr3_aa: CASSVRAGWVDEQFF

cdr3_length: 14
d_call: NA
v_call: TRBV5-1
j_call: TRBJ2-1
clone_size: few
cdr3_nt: TGCGCCAGCAGCTTTCAGGTGACAAGGGGTGAGCAGTTCTTC
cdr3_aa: CASSFQVTRGEQFF

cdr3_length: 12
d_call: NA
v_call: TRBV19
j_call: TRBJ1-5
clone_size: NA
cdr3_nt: TGTGCCAGTAGATGGGGCAATCAGCCCCAGCATTTT
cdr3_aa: CASRWGNQPQHF

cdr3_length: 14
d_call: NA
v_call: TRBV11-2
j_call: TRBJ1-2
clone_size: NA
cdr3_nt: TGTGCCAGCAGCCCAGGACATTCGAACTATGGCTACACCTTC
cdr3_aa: CASSPGHSNYGYTF

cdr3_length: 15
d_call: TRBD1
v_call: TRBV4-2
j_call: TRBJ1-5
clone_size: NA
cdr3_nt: TGTGCCAGCAGCCAAGCATCACAGGGGCCTCAGCCCCAGCATTTT
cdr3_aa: CASSQASQGPQPQHF